Described below is a single T cell receptor beta chain sequence and its context. What this receptor recognizes is not known. No clone much larger than this one lies a single base away; base qualities are absent. To sequence the TCRbeta CDR3 region, genomic DNA was isolated from the sorted cells. TCRbeta CDR3 regions were sequenced using the immunoSEQ Assay. In its TCRdb copy, this immuneACCESS table keeps in-frame sequences only and misses some clones. Where compared with another copy, unresolved V genes explain less than half of these, and the others have no known cause. The sample yields about 22,000 clones; 75% to 90% were counted once. In total, the top ten clones hold more than 20% of the sample. This record belongs to a study of OX40 agonist ivuxolimab in advanced cancers. For the study in its entirety: The costimulatory receptor OX40 (CD134) was targeted by ivuxolimab, a fully human IgG2 agonistic monoclonal antibody. Intravenous ivuxolimab was administered to patients every 2 weeks at six dose levels: 0.01, 0.1, 0.3, 1.5, 3 and 10 mg/kg. Of the 50 to 55 patients in dose escalation, about 20 had hepatocellular carcinoma, some 15 had melanoma, 9 had renal cell carcinoma and 9 had head and neck cancer. In the dose-escalation cohort, 65% to 85% of patients were male, and the mean age was 60 years with a range of about 20 to 79. Prior anti-PD-1, anti-PD-L1 or anti-CTLA-4 therapy was permitted, and checkpoint inhibitors had been received by around 39% of dose-escalation patients. Partial responses were achieved by three dose-escalation patients, of whom one had hepatocellular carcinoma and two had cutaneous melanoma. The purpose of peripheral TCRbeta sequencing was to test whether ivuxolimab changed TCR sequence diversity and led to clonal T-cell expansion. The monotherapy dose-escalation portion (N ≈ 57 patients) of the phase I ivuxolimab trial is reported in the paper. Study-level results and caveats: On average, CD8+ T cells showed more expanded clones than CD4+ T cells after ivuxolimab. Low levels of normalized T-cell clonal expansion were also seen in some patients who did not respond. Which antigens the clonally expanded peripheral T cells were specific for was not determined. In the 0.1-3.0 mg/kg groups, partial responders were among the patients with the lowest normalized peripheral clonal expansion, particularly in CD8+ T cells. Clonal expansion of both CD4+ and CD8+ blood T cells was observed from baseline to week 6 at doses 0.1 to 3.0 mg/kg.

Patients with a history of autoimmune disease or receiving systemic immunosuppression were excluded from the trial. In every dose cohort, peripheral blood was drawn for TCR sequencing at baseline, cycle 4 day 1, and cycle 7 day 1. Samples were obtained from an open-label, multicenter, first-in-human phase I dose-escalation trial of ivuxolimab. Adults with locally advanced or metastatic melanoma, renal cell carcinoma, hepatocellular carcinoma or head and neck squamous cell carcinoma were enrolled in the trial. Before TCR sequencing, CD4+ and CD8+ T cells were separately sorted from peripheral blood. Sequenced material: CD4+ or CD8+ T cells sorted from blood, taken in a trial of the OX40 agonist ivuxolimab. This clonotype originated in an adult with an advanced solid tumor such as melanoma, head and neck, liver or kidney cancer.

The CDR3 region has the sequence CASSSGNGYTF. The sequenced DNA is TGTGCCAGCAGCTCGGGCAATGGCTACACCTTC. The chain links TRBV11-2 with TRBJ1-2, with the D gene not confidently named. Trimming takes 4 bases from V and 6 bases from J, and the germline ends sit 6 bases apart. From a lookup of the germline V gene, CDR1 and CDR2 are SGHAT and FQNNGV. From its cysteine to its phenylalanine, the CDR3 spans 11 amino acids. Only the CDR3 DNA is retained, 33 bases long and in frame from the first base.